The T cell receptor beta chain under discussion was sequenced for a study of cytomegalovirus exposure and HLA in healthy donors. It was with 60 Vbeta and 13 Jbeta primers that the PCR ran. TCRdb's table, derived via immunoSEQ multiplex PCR, lists solely in-frame clones and lacks some. Counted here are 40,000 or so clones, 66% occurring once; the ten biggest clones make up roughly 18%. Trimming removed 5 bases at V and 4 bases at J, with 14 bases between. Germline CDR1 and CDR2: SEHNR and FQNEAQ (reference sequence). The CDR3 is 15 residues long. This clone was observed a few times. The sequenced material came from PBMCs. This clonotype was obtained from a middle-aged man in good health and CMV-seropositive. The chain couples TRBV7-9 to TRBJ1-4, with a possible D match to TRBD1 (6 bases). The CDR3 loop reads CASSQRTDHNEKLFF. As DNA, the CDR3 is TGTGCCAGCAGCCAGCGGACAGACCATAATGAAAAACTGTTTTTT.